This passage covers 21 T cell receptor beta chains from one sample sequenced in a study of T cell responses to AZD1222 COVID-19 vaccine (dated by TCRdb to about 2021). Per the publication, the time point label means: about 28 days (+/-7) after the second vaccine dose. The sample's treatment or condition label, in plain terms: meningococcal conjugate vaccine given as trial control. Libraries were built with the immunoSEQ multiplex PCR assay. TCRdb's version of the immuneACCESS table is confined to in-frame rearrangements and falls short of the full clone set. An unresolved V gene accounts for under half of the shortfall where checked; the remainder is of unknown origin. The sample table lists 65,000 to 85,000 clones, around 88% of them with a count of one. The biggest ten clones account for approximately 9.1% of the sample. The source was peripheral blood, collected 28 days after the second dose of the MenACWY control vaccine. These receptors were collected from an adult who received the MenACWY meningococcal vaccine as a control.

This clone was seen just once. A junction end diverges from the germline sequence, so it may reflect a read error. The chain joins TRBV5-1 to TRBJ1-1; 11 nucleotides agree with TRBD1. Germline values: CDR1 SGHRS, CDR2 YFSETQ. This CDR3 spans 14 amino acids. The CDR3 spells CATSLPGQGAEAFF. The CDR3 region has the DNA TGCGCCACCAGCCTGCCGGGACAGGGGGCTGAAGCTTTCTTT.

The chain couples TRBV6-1 to TRBJ1-2, with D perhaps TRBD1 (5 bases). The germline V and J ends were trimmed by 3 bases and 3 bases, with 17 bases remaining between them. The CDR3 loop spans 16 amino acids. CDR1 and CDR2 from the germline V gene are MNHNS and SASEGT. The DNA for the CDR3 is TGTGCCAGCAGTGATTCAGGGCTCCCAGGGTACTATGGCTACACCTTC. Residues: CASSDSGLPGYYGYTF.

This chain links TRBV7-9 with TRBJ1-1, with 7 positions matching TRBD1. This CDR3 is built from 14 residues. Losses at the gene ends were 5 bases for V and 5 bases for J; bases not matched to a gene: 8. Germline values: CDR1 SEHNR, CDR2 FQNEAQ (reference sequence). In DNA form, the CDR3 reads TGTGCCAGCAGCGTTCGAACAGGGGTAACTGAAGCTTTCTTT. Translation gives CASSVRTGVTEAFF.

The chain has TRBV5-1 and TRBJ2-1; TRBD2 aligns across 13 bases. V dropped 0 bases and J dropped 5; count of bases not matched to a gene: 2. Germline lookup yields CDR1 SGHRS and CDR2 YFSETQ. The CDR3 runs 16 residues. The CDR3 loop is CASSLGGLAGDNEQFF. DNA for the CDR3: TGCGCCAGCAGCTTGGGTGGACTAGCGGGGGACAATGAGCAGTTCTTC. The whole variable domain, remainder taken from reference TRBV5-1 and TRBJ2-1, is KAGVTQTPRYLIKTRGQQVTLSCSPISGHRSVSWYQQTPGQGLQFLFEYFSETQRNKGNFPGRFSGRQFSNSRSEMNVSTLELGDSALYLCASSLGGLAGDNEQFFGPGTRLTVL.

V and J are TRBV15 and TRBJ2-1, with D possibly being TRBD2 (5 bases). Germline lookup yields CDR1 LNHNV and CDR2 YYDKDF (reference sequence). CDR3 length: 15 amino acids. Trimming took off 0 bases at V and 16 bases at J, with 22 bases between the two ends. The CDR3 region is CATSRDLLGSVFGFF. The CDR3 coding sequence is TGTGCCACCAGCAGAGATCTGCTAGGTAGCGTTTTTGGTTTCTTC.

The CDR3, as DNA: TGTGCCAGCAGCAAAGCGAGGAATAACACTGAAGCTTTCTTT. This gives the protein CASSKARNNTEAFF. The rearrangement joins TRBV21-1 to TRBJ1-1. TRBV21-1 is tagged as a pseudogene. This CDR3 contains 14 residues.

The chain couples TRBV28 to TRBJ2-3; D not certain. V lost 4 bases and J lost 9, with 17 bases in between. Germline values: CDR1 MDHEN, CDR2 SYDVKM. The CDR3 contains 14 residues. The chain's CDR3 is CASSSPSTSPTQYF. Here the CDR3 DNA reads TGTGCCAGCAGTTCCCCGAGTACCAGTCCGACGCAGTATTTT.

Only a few counts were recorded for this clone. The rearrangement links TRBV18 to TRBJ2-5; D gene uncertain. Germline CDR1 and CDR2: KGHSH and LQKENI. V was pared by 5 bases and J by 1 base, with 11 bases between. CDR3 length: 14 residues. The CDR3 nucleotides are TGTGCCAGCTCATCGGCCCTGTTCCAAGAGACCCAGTACTTC. This gives the protein CASSSALFQETQYF.

The chain couples TRBV6-1 to TRBJ1-4, with TRBD1 as a possible D gene (5 bases). There are 14 residues in the CDR3. The V gene lost 2 bases and the J gene lost 6 bases, with 10 bases spanning the gap. Germline V CDR1 and CDR2: MNHNS, SASEGT. Here the CDR3 DNA reads TGTGCCAGCAGTGAACGGGGGGGAGATGAAAAACTGTTTTTT. Translated, it gives CASSERGGDEKLFF.

The chain joins TRBV27 to TRBJ1-5; tentatively, D is TRBD1 (5 bases). There are 14 residues in the CDR3. Deletions cut 3 bases from V and 5 bases from J, with 11 bases between. The germline CDR1 and CDR2 sequences are MNHEY and SMNVEV (reference sequence). Written as DNA, the CDR3 is TGTGCCAGCAGTTTTTCAGGGTGGGATCAGCCCCAGCATTTT. Encoded protein: CASSFSGWDQPQHF.

The table lists this clone with a count of one. The CDR3 sequence: CSVEEGREGEQYF. As DNA, the CDR3 is TGCAGCGTTGAAGAAGGAAGGGAAGGCGAGCAGTACTTC. The chain has TRBV29-1 and TRBJ2-7; D not resolved. Germline lookup yields CDR1 SQVTM and CDR2 ANQGSEA. The CDR3 is 13 amino acids. V lost 0 bases to trimming and J lost 6 bases, with 12 bases between them.

The gene calls are TRBV7-9 and TRBJ1-5; 7 bases are a match to TRBD1. The V segment lost 4 bases and the J segment 5 bases; nucleotides outside the gene matches: 8. CDR3 length equals 15 residues. The germline CDR1 and CDR2 sequences are SEHNR and FQNEAQ (reference sequence). CDR3 bases: TGTGCCAGCAGCTCGGGACAGCAAGGCCATCAGCCCCAGCATTTT. Translating it yields CASSSGQQGHQPQHF.

The J gene is TRBJ1-2, the V gene TRBV20-1; 8 bases line up with TRBD1. CDR3 length: 14 residues. Germline-derived CDR1 and CDR2 are DFQATT and SNEGSKA (reference sequence). V dropped 3 bases and J dropped 6; count of bases not matched to a gene: 9. CDR3 in amino acids: CSASQSGGSDGYTF. The CDR3 DNA is TGCAGTGCTAGTCAGTCAGGGGGCAGCGATGGCTACACCTTC.

The chain uses TRBV24-1 and TRBJ1-5; D possibly corresponds to TRBD1 (6 bases). The ends were cut back, 3 bases at V and 3 bases at J, with 17 bases in the middle. Looked up from germline, CDR1 is KGHDR and CDR2 is SFDVKD. CDR3 size: 17 residues. For the CDR3, the DNA is TGTGCCACCAGTGATGTGGCAGGGGATACGTTCAATCAGCCCCAGCATTTT. Residues: CATSDVAGDTFNQPQHF.

The chain is built from TRBV14 and TRBJ1-2; D unresolved. Germline V lookup: CDR1 SGHDN, CDR2 FVKESK. V was pared by 1 base and J by 4 bases, with 13 bases between. This CDR3 region has 15 residues. CDR3 coding DNA: TGTGCCAGCAGCCAAGGGATGGCCCGGGCCTATGGCTACACCTTC. This codes for CASSQGMARAYGYTF.

This clone was recorded only once. This CDR3 is CAWSRAPGWNTEAFF. The CDR3 DNA follows: TGTGCCTGGAGTAGGGCACCCGGGTGGAACACTGAAGCTTTCTTT. This chain connects TRBV30 to TRBJ1-1; no reliable D call. This CDR3 has 15 residues. With 2 bases removed from V and 1 base from J, the gap between germline ends came to 14 bases. Germline V CDR1 and CDR2: GTSNPN, SVGIG (reference sequence).

The chain carries TRBV4-3 and TRBJ1-1; D uncertain. Germline-derived CDR1 and CDR2 are LGHNA and YSLEER. With 0 bases removed from V and 3 bases from J, the gap between germline ends came to 14 bases. This CDR3 is 16 amino acids long. In DNA, the CDR3 is TGCGCCAGCAGCCAAGATGCCCCTTCGGCAGACACTGAAGCTTTCTTT. Its translation: CASSQDAPSADTEAFF.

The V gene is TRBV12-3 or TRBV12-4, the J gene TRBJ1-5, with D hard to call. The V end was cut by 1 base, the J end by 9 bases, with 10 bases between. The CDR3 totals 13 residues. CDR3 loop: CASSLDGPLPQHF. The CDR3 bases are TGTGCCAGCAGTTTAGACGGGCCCCTGCCCCAGCATTTT.

The chain is built from TRBV7-2 and TRBJ1-6; D is perhaps TRBD1 (5 bases). The CDR3 has 14 residues. V was trimmed by 1 base and J by 10 bases, leaving 11 bases between them. Germline V gene data show CDR1 as SGHTA and CDR2 as FQGNSA. The CDR3 loop is CASSLVAGSSPLHF. The CDR3 DNA follows: TGTGCCAGCAGCTTAGTGGCAGGGAGCTCACCCCTCCACTTT.

This rearrangement joins TRBV11-2 to TRBJ2-2; 8 nucleotides agree with TRBD1. Germline CDR1 SGHAT, CDR2 FQNNGV. V lost 2 bases and J lost 4; bases outside the gene matches: 3. The CDR3 covers 15 residues. DNA for the CDR3: TGTGCCAGCAGCTTAACAGGGACAGGCACCGGGGAGCTGTTTTTT. Residues: CASSLTGTGTGELFF.

The chain carries TRBV29-1 and TRBJ1-2, with 10 nucleotides matching TRBD1. This CDR3 contains 14 residues. The germline CDR1 and CDR2 sequences are SQVTM and ANQGSEA. V shed 7 bases and J 4 bases; nucleotides not matched to a gene: 9. The DNA for the CDR3 is TGCAGCGCCCTAGGACAGGGGGAAGGCTATGGCTACACCTTC. It is translated as CSALGQGEGYGYTF.